This section outlines one TCR beta chain sequence together with its context. Its antigen target is currently unknown. The input lacks base qualities; no much larger clone sits a single base away. All of the isolated RNA was reverse transcribed with the High Capacity cDNA Reverse Transcription Kit, so expressed TCRB transcripts were sequenced. Deep immunoSEQ sequencing was applied to naive, central memory and regulatory T cell samples, giving an average of about 3.7 million total reads per sample. Sorted cells were lysed in RLT buffer and RNA was extracted with DNase-treated RNeasy Micro or Mini kits, depending on cell number. Each cell subset was processed separately to prevent cross-contamination, with patient and healthy donor samples processed together. Using the immunoSEQ multiplex PCR, TCRB sequences were amplified from cDNA into 87-bp fragments spanning the CDR3 region. The amplicons were sequenced using the Illumina HiSeq platform. Regarding the original processing steps: Synthetic template baselines were used to correct PCR bias computationally, reads within Hamming distance 2 were collapsed, and singletons that could not be merged were discarded. By aligning reads against IMGT, V, D and J genes, CDR3 length, and insertions or deletions at six rearrangement sites were assigned. Within each subset, clonotype counts were normalized to sorted cell number, and only after that were true diversity and Gini coefficients computed with the tcR R package. Repertoire sharing was quantified using the overlap coefficient calculated on TCRB nucleotide sequences. Out-of-frame TCRB sequences from naive cells were analyzed to stand in for the pre-selection repertoire. The immuneACCESS repertoire file appears here via TCRdb, limited to in-frame rearrangements. These files lack a portion of the clones; in checked studies, under half of the deficit traces to unresolved V genes, and the cause of the others is not known. The V and J calls and clone size come from that table; D and trimming were worked out from the DNA. The sample table holds 640,000 or so clones, of which around an eighth were seen once. The leading ten clones occupy roughly 0.04% of the sample.

The data are from a study of beta chain features in type 1 diabetes (dated by TCRdb to 2016 to 2019). Describing the broader study: Patients and healthy donors did not differ in mean age, gender distribution, total cell number or subset yield. Across all samples, approximately 100 million sorted cells were examined, and cell number per subset correlated strongly with RNA yield. In the study, TCRB repertoires of sorted circulating CD4+ T cell subsets from recently diagnosed type 1 diabetes patients were compared with those of matched healthy donors. Regulatory and stem cell-like memory subsets were obtained from only 8 patients and roughly 8 healthy donors, while naive and central memory subsets were obtained from all 28 donors.

The CDR3 spans 15 residues, from the cysteine through the phenylalanine. Kept here is only the CDR3 DNA, which spans 45 bases and is read in frame from base 1. For CDR1 and CDR2, the germline V gene (reference sequence) lists MNHNY and SVGAGI. V lost 5 bases and J lost 7 bases, and the count of bases not matched to a germline gene is 9. The study at large found these results: HLA sub-analyses involved small numbers of individuals, so any influence of HLA type on TCRB rearrangement remained unresolved. At VDJ recombination sites, patients with type 1 diabetes made fewer insertions and deleted more nucleotides, a pattern implying thymic rearrangement abnormalities. A moderate but significant shortening of TCRB CDR3 length was observed in type 1 diabetes patients in all four CD4+ subsets. The naive, central memory and regulatory TCRB repertoires appeared to resemble one another more closely among patients than among healthy donors. Because cDNA was sequenced instead of genomic DNA, highly expressing activated cells could be over-represented, though the groups showed no difference in activation or CD3 levels. PCR might favor shorter templates, but patient and control samples were amplified and corrected together, so any skew would affect both groups equally.

A single peripheral blood draw of 95 to 150 mL on average was collected from each donor into heparinised tubes. Naive, central memory, regulatory and stem cell-like memory CD4+ T cells were sorted on a BD FACSAria II using a panel including CD45RO, CCR7, CD25, CD127, CD95 and CD27. All sorted populations exceeded 95% purity. PBMCs were separated immediately by Lymphoprep density gradient centrifugation and were stained directly, without being cultured. So that batch effects would be minimized, each experiment stained and sorted samples in pairs, pairing one healthy donor with one patient. This TCR was sampled from a man younger than 35 with type 1 diabetes. The receptor chain draws on TRBV6-6 and TRBJ2-7, with 12 junctional bases fitting TRBD1. The sample comprised naive CD4+ T cells from blood. The label giving this sample's cell subset or site can be read as: true naive CD4+ T cells. The nucleotides are TGTGCCAGCAGTAGCTGGGACAGGGGGCAAGAAGAGCAGTACTTC. It specifies CASSSWDRGQEEQYF.